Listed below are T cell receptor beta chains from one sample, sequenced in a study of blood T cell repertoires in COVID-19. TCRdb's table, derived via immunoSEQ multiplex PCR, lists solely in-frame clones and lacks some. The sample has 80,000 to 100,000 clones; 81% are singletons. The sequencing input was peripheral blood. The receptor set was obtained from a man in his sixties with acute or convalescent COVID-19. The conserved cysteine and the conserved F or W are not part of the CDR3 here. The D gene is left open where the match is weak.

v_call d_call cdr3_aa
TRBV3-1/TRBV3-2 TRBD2 ASSRGAGGSYNEQF
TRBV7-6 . ASSLSAGSIYLTPLH
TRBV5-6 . ASSLDPGEETQY
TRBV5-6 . ASSPAPGEKLF
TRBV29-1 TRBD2 SVTIAGGTDTQY
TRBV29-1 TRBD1 SVTGTGLEGNYGYT
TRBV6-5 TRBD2 ASQRGEETQY
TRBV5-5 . ASSPVVVNERNQPQH
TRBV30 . AWSIQGADTQY
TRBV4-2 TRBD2 ASSRGDYTDTQY
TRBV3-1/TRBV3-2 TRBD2 ASSQGLAGTPSSYEQY
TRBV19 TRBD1 ASRSRDRVTGELF
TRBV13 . ASSLAGLRSPLH
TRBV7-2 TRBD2 ASSLAGGSYETQY